Shown below are 30 T cell receptor beta chains from a single sample sequenced in a study of brain T cells in children with intractable seizures. The protocol was immunoSEQ multiplex PCR, while the TCRdb copy is restricted to in-frame clones and leaves out a portion. The sample shows hundreds of thousands of clones, over 85% of them seen only once. The time point denotes: blood from clinic visit 5 months post-surgery; TSC patient then seizure free. Specimen: peripheral blood, collected around 5 months after surgery. The receptors come from a boy under three years old with tuberous sclerosis and intractable seizures.

This rearrangement joins TRBV6-5 to TRBJ2-1; D is tentatively TRBD1 or TRBD2 (5 bases each). The ends were cut back, 2 bases at V and 5 bases at J, with 16 bases in the middle. Germline assignment: CDR1 MNHEY and CDR2 SVGAGI. The CDR3 is 16 amino acids. CDR3 DNA sequence: TGTGCCAGCAGTTACCCTCGTGGTCGGGACCACAATGAGCAGTTCTTC. It is translated as CASSYPRGRDHNEQFF.

CDR3 amino acids: CASSYGGPNQPQHF. In nucleotides, the CDR3 is TGTGCCAGCAGTTACGGGGGCCCCAATCAGCCCCAGCATTTT. This sequence joins TRBV6-2 or TRBV6-3 and TRBJ1-5; maybe TRBD1 (6 bases). CDR3 length: 14 amino acids. V was trimmed by 2 bases and J by 3 bases, leaving 8 bases between them. The V gene's germline CDR1 is MNHEY and CDR2 SVGEGT.

This rearrangement joins TRBV2 to TRBJ1-2; a weak D match, TRBD1 (5 bases). The CDR3 has 15 amino acids. In germline, CDR1 is SNHLY, CDR2 FYNNEI. Trimming took off 4 bases at V and 3 bases at J, with 15 bases between the two ends. CDR3 DNA: TGTGCCAGCAGTGTCGCGACAAGGGGCTACTATGGCTACACCTTC. This translates into CASSVATRGYYGYTF.

About this clone itself: Other DNA sequences from this sample encode an identical CDR3 as well. The chain employs TRBV7-6 and TRBJ2-3, with TRBD1 as a possible D gene (6 bases). Per the germline V gene, CDR1 is SGHVS and CDR2 is FNYEAQ. Deletions cut 0 bases from V and 6 bases from J, with 10 bases between. The CDR3 runs 14 residues. Here the CDR3 reads CASSLAGGSDTQYF. For the CDR3, the DNA is TGTGCCAGCAGCTTAGCTGGGGGCTCGGATACGCAGTATTTT. Supplemented by reference TRBV7-6 and TRBJ2-3, the full variable domain reads GAGVSQSPRYKVTKRGQDVALRCDPISGHVSLYWYRQALGQGPEFLTYFNYEAQQDKSGLPNDRFSAERPEGSISTLTIQRTEQRDSAMYRCASSLAGGSDTQYFGPGTRLTVL.

The chain carries TRBV19 and TRBJ2-7; perhaps TRBD1 as D (6 bases). V was cut by 10 bases and J by 0 bases, with 16 bases left in between. CDR1 and CDR2 (germline): LNHDA, SQIVND (reference sequence). The CDR3 extends over 14 amino acids. This CDR3 is CATSTGPSSYEQYF. The CDR3 region has the DNA TGTGCCACTTCCACAGGGCCGAGCTCCTACGAGCAGTACTTC.

The chain uses TRBV6-5 and TRBJ1-6, with D uncertain. V was shortened by 7 bases and J by 3 bases, with 10 bases between the two germline ends. The CDR3 is 14 residues long. The germline V gene encodes CDR1 MNHEY and CDR2 SVGAGI. CDR3 amino acids: CASKEGNYNSPLHF. The CDR3 DNA reads TGTGCCAGCAAGGAGGGCAACTATAATTCACCCCTCCACTTT.

V and J are TRBV4-2 and TRBJ1-1; possibly TRBD1 for D (6 bases). Germline assignment: CDR1 LGHNA and CDR2 YNFKEQ. The CDR3 totals 14 residues. V was trimmed by 1 base and J by 5 bases, leaving 11 bases between them. The CDR3 spells CASSQGQERTEAFF. Written as DNA, the CDR3 is TGTGCCAGCAGCCAAGGACAGGAAAGGACTGAAGCTTTCTTT.

This sequence joins TRBV3-1 (or the pseudogene TRBV3-2) and TRBJ2-5; D perhaps matches TRBD2 (6 bases). The CDR3 covers 16 residues. Trimming left V 0 bases short and J 7 bases short, with 18 bases between. Germline V gene sequence: CDR1 LGHDT, CDR2 YNNKEL (reference sequence). The CDR3 nucleotides are TGTGCCAGCAGCCAAGAGTGGGGCGGGGTAAAAGGGACCCAGTACTTC. Translated: CASSQEWGGVKGTQYF.

This chain joins TRBV2 and TRBJ1-5, with D maybe TRBD1 (6 bases). The V gene lost 1 base and the J gene lost 9 bases, with 13 bases spanning the gap. Germline CDR1 is SNHLY and CDR2 is FYNNEI. The CDR3 extends over 14 amino acids. CDR3 in DNA: TGTGCCAGCAGTGAAGACGTGGACAGAGGGCCCCAGCATTTT. This gives the protein CASSEDVDRGPQHF. Drawing the rest from reference TRBV2 and TRBJ1-5, the complete variable domain is EPEVTQTPSHQVTQMGQEVILRCVPISNHLYFYWYRQILGQKVEFLVSFYNNEISEKSEIFDDQFSVERPDGSNFTLKIRSTKLEDSAMYFCASSEDVDRGPQHFGDGTRLSIL.

V is TRBV28 and J is TRBJ1-1; 8 bases line up with TRBD1. The CDR3 loop spans 15 amino acids. Germline values: CDR1 MDHEN, CDR2 SYDVKM. Trimming removed 2 bases from V and 6 bases from J; junction bases left unmatched: 8. DNA of the CDR3: TGTGCCAGCAGTTTACCGACAGGGGCGGTAGCTGAAGCTTTCTTT. Translation: CASSLPTGAVAEAFF. Drawing the rest from reference TRBV28 and TRBJ1-1, the complete variable domain is DVKVTQSSRYLVKRTGEKVFLECVQDMDHENMFWYRQDPGLGLRLIYFSYDVKMKEKGDIPEGYSVSREKKERFSLILESASTNQTSMYLCASSLPTGAVAEAFFGQGTRLTVV.

The chain combines TRBV30 with TRBJ2-7, with 10 nucleotides matching TRBD2. The CDR3 runs to 14 residues. Germline CDR1 GTSNPN, CDR2 SVGIG (reference sequence). V was pared by 7 bases and J by 4 bases, with 10 bases of the junction left unmatched. CDR3 region: CAYHSSGSGYEQYF. Here the CDR3 DNA reads TGTGCCTACCATTCTAGCGGGAGTGGTTACGAGCAGTACTTC.

A word on this clone: The same CDR3 is also encoded by other DNA sequences in this sample. This CDR3 reads CASSVGANTEAFF. Written as DNA, the CDR3 is TGTGCCAGCAGCGTAGGTGCGAACACTGAAGCTTTCTTT. The V call is TRBV9, the J call TRBJ1-1; no reliable D call. CDR1 is SGDLS, CDR2 YYNGEE, per germline. This CDR3 spans 13 amino acids. V was shortened by 0 bases and J by 1 base, with 4 bases between the two germline ends.

This clone was seen just once. The chain carries TRBV27 and TRBJ1-2, with D tentatively TRBD1 (6 bases). V was clipped by 5 bases and J by 2 bases, with 18 bases between them. CDR1 and CDR2 from the germline V gene are MNHEY and SMNVEV (reference sequence). This CDR3 is built from 16 residues. CDR3 nucleotide sequence: TGTGCCAGCAGTGAGATGGCCCACGACAGGAACTATGGCTACACCTTC. Translating gives CASSEMAHDRNYGYTF.

The chain carries TRBV7-9 and TRBJ2-1, with 7 bases matching TRBD2. Per the germline V gene, CDR1 is SEHNR and CDR2 is FQNEAQ (reference sequence). After removal of 7 bases from V and 7 bases from J, the junction contained 10 bases not matched to a gene. There are 14 residues in the CDR3. The CDR3 DNA follows: TGTGCCAGCAAGCCCAGCGGGAAGACTAATGAGCAGTTCTTC. Encoded protein: CASKPSGKTNEQFF.

The chain links TRBV7-9 to TRBJ2-7, with TRBD1 matching over 7 bases. The CDR3 sequence is 15 residues long. Germline V gene lookup returns CDR1 SEHNR and CDR2 FQNEAQ (reference sequence). Losses at the gene ends were 1 base for V and 3 bases for J; bases not matched to a gene: 6. CDR3 in DNA: TGTGCCAGCAGCTTAGGGGGGACAGTCAACTACGAGCAGTACTTC. Translating gives CASSLGGTVNYEQYF.

This clone has only one observation. The chain joins TRBV3-1 (or the pseudogene TRBV3-2) to TRBJ1-1; 10 bases fit TRBD1. Germline CDR1 reads LGHDT; CDR2 reads YNNKEL (reference sequence). With 5 bases clipped from V and 5 bases from J, the junction kept 11 bases outside the gene matches. The CDR3 runs 16 residues. As DNA, the CDR3 is TGTGCCAGCAGCAAACCGGGACAGGGGTGGAGGACTGAAGCTTTCTTT. Translated: CASSKPGQGWRTEAFF.

This clone was recorded only once. V usage is TRBV18 and J usage is TRBJ1-1; TRBD1 might be the D (5 bases). The CDR3 extends over 15 amino acids. Germline CDR1 and CDR2: KGHSH and LQKENI. V gave up 1 base and J gave up 5 bases, with 14 bases separating them. In nucleotides, the CDR3 is TGTGCCAGCTCACCACAAGAGGGGCAGGGTACTGAAGCTTTCTTT. Its translation: CASSPQEGQGTEAFF.

V usage is TRBV5-1 and J usage is TRBJ2-2; D gene unclear. The germline CDR1 and CDR2 sequences are SGHRS and YFSETQ. This CDR3 is 14 amino acids long. V was cut by 3 bases and J by 2 bases, with 8 bases left in between. The CDR3 is CASSYVLNTGELFF. The DNA for the CDR3 is TGCGCCAGCAGCTATGTACTTAACACCGGGGAGCTGTTTTTT.

In this sample, this clone turned up once. The chain joins TRBV28 to TRBJ2-2; no reliable D call. The CDR3 runs 14 residues. V lost 3 bases and J lost 2, with 7 bases in between. Germline V gene data show CDR1 as MDHEN and CDR2 as SYDVKM. The CDR3 coding sequence is TGTGCCAGCAGTTTCACCAGTAACACCGGGGAGCTGTTTTTT. It encodes CASSFTSNTGELFF.

The chain links TRBV5-6 to TRBJ2-5, with 11 bases lining up with TRBD2. Germline CDR1 SGHDT, CDR2 YYEEEE. The length of the CDR3 is 15 residues. The V gene end was trimmed by 2 bases and the J gene end by 6 bases; junction bases not matched to a gene: 6. The CDR3 sequence: CASSFLAGGPKTQYF. The CDR3, as DNA: TGTGCCAGCAGCTTCTTAGCGGGGGGGCCAAAGACCCAGTACTTC.

The rearrangement joins TRBV9 to TRBJ2-2; no clear D. Trimming removed 3 bases at V and 4 bases at J, with 10 bases between. Per the germline V gene, CDR1 is SGDLS and CDR2 is YYNGEE. The CDR3 has 14 residues. In DNA form, the CDR3 reads TGTGCCAGCAGCGACCGATACTTCACCGGGGAGCTGTTTTTT. It yields the protein CASSDRYFTGELFF.

The rearrangement joins TRBV4-2 to TRBJ2-1, with D maybe TRBD2 (6 bases). With 4 bases removed from V and 7 bases from J, the gap between germline ends came to 14 bases. The germline CDR1 and CDR2 sequences are LGHNA and YNFKEQ. The CDR3 spans 14 residues. The CDR3 spells CASSPRLGPNEQFF. In nucleotides, the CDR3 is TGTGCCAGCAGCCCCCGACTAGGGCCAAATGAGCAGTTCTTC.

The chain links TRBV5-4 to TRBJ2-3; 10 bases match TRBD2. The germline gives CDR1 SGHNT, CDR2 YYREEE (reference sequence). V gave up 7 bases and J gave up 5 bases; unmatched junction bases: 7. This CDR3 has 14 residues. CDR3 loop: CASEIAGGVDTQYF. In DNA, the CDR3 is TGTGCCAGCGAGATAGCGGGGGGCGTAGATACGCAGTATTTT.

The chain links TRBV3-1 (or the pseudogene TRBV3-2) to TRBJ1-1; no reliable D call. V was trimmed by 4 bases and J by 7 bases, leaving 13 bases between them. The CDR3 is 13 residues long. Germline-derived CDR1 and CDR2 are LGHDT and YNNKEL (reference sequence). DNA for the CDR3: TGTGCCAGCAGCCTCGGAGGCACAGATGAAGCTTTCTTT. Its translation: CASSLGGTDEAFF.

The rearrangement uses TRBV15 and TRBJ1-5; D is undetermined. The V end was cut by 0 bases, the J end by 9 bases, with 9 bases between. The CDR3 is 13 residues long. Germline V gene sequence: CDR1 LNHNV, CDR2 YYDKDF (reference sequence). CDR3 sequence reads: CATSRDRSRPQHF. The CDR3 DNA reads TGTGCCACCAGCAGAGACAGGTCGCGGCCCCAGCATTTT.

V gene TRBV6-5 combines with J gene TRBJ2-2; D is possibly TRBD2 (5 bases). This CDR3 contains 15 residues. Germline loops: CDR1 MNHEY, CDR2 SVGAGI. The V gene lost 7 bases and the J gene lost 6 bases, with 18 bases spanning the gap. CDR3 DNA: TGTGCCAGCAATCGGGCAACCCGGGGTCCCGGGGAGCTGTTTTTT. It yields the protein CASNRATRGPGELFF.

The chain has TRBV2 and TRBJ2-7; perhaps TRBD2 as D (6 bases). The V end lost 7 bases, the J end lost 0 bases, and 16 bases lay between the germline ends. The V gene's germline CDR1 is SNHLY and CDR2 FYNNEI. This CDR3 comprises 15 residues. The CDR3 spells CASKYSRGNSYEQYF. The DNA of the CDR3 is TGTGCCAGCAAATATTCACGGGGGAACTCCTACGAGCAGTACTTC.

V gene TRBV6-4 combines with J gene TRBJ2-1; 7 bases fit TRBD1. This CDR3 is 17 amino acids long. V was clipped by 9 bases and J by 4 bases; unmatched bases: 18. In germline, CDR1 is MRHNA, CDR2 SNTAGT. The CDR3 protein is CARGGDLPPGQYNEQFF. The CDR3 DNA is TGTGCCAGAGGGGGAGACCTGCCTCCGGGACAGTACAATGAGCAGTTCTTC.

The rearrangement links TRBV7-9 to TRBJ2-2; D is unresolved. From germline, CDR1 is SEHNR and CDR2 FQNEAQ (reference sequence). V was shortened by 3 bases and J by 5 bases, with 4 bases between the two germline ends. The CDR3 contains 12 residues. The CDR3 region has the DNA TGTGCCAGCAGCTTTGGGACCGGGGAGCTGTTTTTT. As protein: CASSFGTGELFF. The entire variable domain, with the rest obtained from reference TRBV7-9 and TRBJ2-2, is as follows: DTGVSQNPRHKITKRGQNVTFRCDPISEHNRLYWYRQTLGQGPEFLTYFQNEAQLEKSRLLSDRFSAERPKGSFSTLEIQRTEQGDSAMYLCASSFGTGELFFGEGSRLTVL.

The chain joins TRBV15 to TRBJ2-3; D is unclear. Trimming shortened V by 0 bases and J by 4 bases, and 14 bases separated the two germline ends. Germline CDR1 reads LNHNV; CDR2 reads YYDKDF (reference sequence). The CDR3 contains 16 residues. CDR3 sequence reads: CATSRETLVYPDTQYF. The CDR3 coding sequence is TGTGCCACCAGCAGAGAAACCTTGGTCTACCCAGATACGCAGTATTTT.